Presented here are 11 T cell receptor beta chains from one specimen sequenced in a study of neurological immune-mediated disorders. TCRdb redid the calling of the 5' RACE reads with MiXCR, one entry per CDR3 protein. The sample includes 65,000 to 75,000 distinct CDR3 sequences, under 5.5% seen only once; the top ten take about 2.2%. The sequenced sample consisted of PBMCs. The receptors here all came from an older woman with multiple sclerosis.

This clonotype was counted ten times or more. CDR3 residues: CASSQRGLAGVIAYEQYF. For the CDR3, the DNA is TGTGCCAGCAGCCAAAGGGGACTAGCGGGAGTTATCGCCTACGAGCAGTACTTC. The chain uses TRBV3-1 and TRBJ2-7; 14 bases are shared with TRBD2. CDR3 size: 18 residues. Germline trimming cut 2 bases from V and 2 bases from J; bases unmatched to any gene: 8. From germline, CDR1 is LGHDT and CDR2 YNNKEL (reference sequence).

This clonotype came up many times. This chain joins TRBV6-5 and TRBJ2-7, with TRBD1 matching 9 bases. Germline lookup yields CDR1 MNHEY and CDR2 SVGAGI. The length of the CDR3 is 16 residues. Trimming cost V 5 bases and J 0 bases; bases outside gene matches: 8. CDR3 in amino acids: CASSNGQGSISYEQYF. CDR3 nucleotide sequence: TGTGCCAGCAGTAACGGACAGGGGTCCATCTCCTACGAGCAGTACTTC.

The sample holds many counts of this clonotype. At one boundary the junction diverges from the germline segment, which might be a read error. This sequence joins TRBV7-7 and TRBJ1-1; possible D gene TRBD1, 5 bases. Germline lookup yields CDR1 SSHAT and CDR2 FNYEAQ (reference sequence). This CDR3 comprises 13 residues. The CDR3 loop reads CASRLTVNTEAFF. The DNA for the CDR3 is TGTGCTAGCAGATTGACAGTGAACACTGAAGCTTTCTTT. Full variable domain (missing parts from reference TRBV7-7 and TRBJ1-1): GAGVSQSPRYKVTKRGQDVTLRCDPISSHATLYWYQQALGQGPEFLTYFNYEAQPDKSGLPSDRFSAERPEGSISTLTIQRTEQRDSAMYRCASRLTVNTEAFFGQGTRLTVV.

This clonotype was counted at least ten times. This chain connects TRBV7-8 to TRBJ1-2; D uncertain. Germline lookup yields CDR1 SGHVS and CDR2 FQNEAQ. CDR3 length: 14 amino acids. The V end was cut by 1 base, the J end by 3 bases, with 9 bases between. The CDR3 loop is CASSLVYADYGYTF. In DNA form, the CDR3 reads TGTGCCAGCAGCTTAGTTTACGCAGACTATGGCTACACCTTC.

This clonotype was seen repeatedly, ten times or more. The chain uses TRBV12-3 or TRBV12-4 and TRBJ2-7; 8 bases are shared with TRBD1. Unmatched junction bases numbered 2, after V lost 5 bases and J lost 2 bases. The CDR3 totals 13 residues. CDR3: CASSPTGAYEQYF. CDR3 DNA: TGTGCCAGCAGTCCGACAGGGGCCTACGAGCAGTACTTC.

This clonotype was counted many times. This sequence joins TRBV7-2 and TRBJ1-5, with TRBD1 matching 7 bases. Germline V gives CDR1 SGHTA, CDR2 FQGNSA. The CDR3 runs 16 residues. After removal of 5 bases from V and 0 bases from J, the junction contained 7 bases not matched to a gene. The CDR3 DNA is TGTGCCAGCAGCCCCCAGGGGGGTTATAGCAATCAGCCCCAGCATTTT. Translating it yields CASSPQGGYSNQPQHF. Looking up the rest from reference TRBV7-2 and TRBJ1-5 gives the full variable domain: GAGVSQSPSNKVTEKGKDVELRCDPISGHTALYWYRQSLGQGLEFLIYFQGNSAPDKSGLPSDRFSAERTGGSVSTLTIQRTQQEDSAVYLCASSPQGGYSNQPQHFGDGTRLSIL.

This clonotype was recorded many times. Here the CDR3 reads CASSLAGRDSGYTF. CDR3 bases: TGTGCCAGCAGCTTGGCCGGAAGGGACAGTGGCTACACCTTC. The V gene is TRBV5-8, the J gene TRBJ1-2, with 7 bases that match TRBD1. Germline CDR1 is SGHTS and CDR2 is YDEGEE. This CDR3 spans 14 amino acids. Trimming removed 0 bases from V and 7 bases from J; junction bases left unmatched: 6. Complete variable domain (other parts from reference TRBV5-8 and TRBJ1-2): EAGVTQSPTHLIKTRGQQATLRCSPISGHTSVYWYQQALGLGLQFLLWYDEGEERNRGNFPPRFSGRQFPNYSSELNVNALELEDSALYLCASSLAGRDSGYTFGSGTRLTVV.

At least ten counts were recorded for this clonotype. The CDR3 region is CSASAQTGTNEKLFF. The CDR3 DNA sequence: TGCAGTGCTAGTGCCCAGACAGGGACTAATGAAAAACTGTTTTTT. J is TRBJ1-4 and V is TRBV20-1, with 7 bases lining up with TRBD1. After removal of 3 bases from V and 2 bases from J, the junction contained 6 bases not matched to a gene. CDR1 DFQATT and CDR2 SNEGSKA come from the germline V gene (reference sequence). The CDR3 sequence is 15 residues long.

There are many counts of this clonotype. V and J are TRBV4-3 and TRBJ2-4, with D perhaps matching TRBD1 (5 bases). The CDR3 spans 15 residues. Trimming cost V 0 bases and J 2 bases, with 8 bases left between them. Germline CDR1 is LGHNA and CDR2 is YSLEER. The CDR3 spells CASSQDQGPKNIQYF. The CDR3 DNA sequence: TGCGCCAGCAGCCAAGATCAGGGTCCCAAAAACATTCAGTACTTC.

This clonotype was seen ten or more times. The chain is built from TRBV5-1 and TRBJ1-2; a possible D gene is TRBD1 (6 bases). Between the trimmed V and J ends, which lost 0 bases and 8 bases, there was a span of 14 bases. Germline loops: CDR1 SGHRS, CDR2 YFSETQ. The CDR3 sequence is 14 residues long. Here the CDR3 reads CASSLALGAEGYTF. CDR3 bases: TGCGCCAGCAGCTTGGCCTTGGGGGCAGAAGGCTACACCTTC.

The chain employs TRBV18 and TRBJ2-1; 9 bases agree with TRBD2. CDR3 length: 15 residues. V lost 2 bases, J lost 7 bases, and 6 bases stayed unmatched. Germline V gene lookup returns CDR1 KGHSH and CDR2 LQKENI. CDR3 sequence reads: CASSPTLAGTNEQFF. The CDR3 bases are TGTGCCAGCTCACCAACGCTAGCGGGGACAAATGAGCAGTTCTTC.